The next 6 T cell receptor beta chains were all read from a single sample in a study of cytomegalovirus exposure and HLA in healthy donors. 13 Jbeta primers and 60 Vbeta primers were used for the PCR. Profiled with immunoSEQ multiplex PCR; TCRdb holds only in-frame clones, not every one. The table has roughly 160,000 clones, 80% to 85% seen once. The specimen sequenced was PBMCs. These receptors all come from a boy aged 2-15 years in good health and CMV-seronegative.

The chain recombines TRBV2 with TRBJ1-1; D perhaps matches TRBD1 (6 bases). Trimming shortened V by 5 bases and J by 1 base, and 11 bases separated the two germline ends. This CDR3 contains 14 residues. Germline loops: CDR1 SNHLY, CDR2 FYNNEI. The CDR3 DNA follows: TGTGCCAGCAGTTCGATACAGGGGAACACTGAAGCTTTCTTT. The encoded protein is CASSSIQGNTEAFF.

The J gene is TRBJ1-2, the V gene TRBV4-3; 7 bases agree with TRBD1. J gave up 4 bases and V 1 base, and 6 bases lay outside the gene matches. The CDR3 consists of 15 residues. Germline V lookup: CDR1 LGHNA, CDR2 YSLEER. The CDR3 DNA is TGCGCCAGCAGCCAAGGACAGGGTGTCATCTATGGCTACACCTTC. This translates into CASSQGQGVIYGYTF.

This clone was detected once. The chain links TRBV7-2 to TRBJ2-1; 11 bases match TRBD2. Germline values: CDR1 SGHTA, CDR2 FQGNSA. J was trimmed by 6 bases and V by 3 bases; bases with no gene match: 4. The length of the CDR3 is 15 residues. The CDR3 bases are TGTGCCAGCAGCTTGTCCGGGACTAGCGGCAATGAGCAGTTCTTC. Translation gives CASSLSGTSGNEQFF. The whole variable domain, remainder taken from reference TRBV7-2 and TRBJ2-1, is GAGVSQSPSNKVTEKGKDVELRCDPISGHTALYWYRQSLGQGLEFLIYFQGNSAPDKSGLPSDRFSAERTGGSVSTLTIQRTQQEDSAVYLCASSLSGTSGNEQFFGPGTRLTVL.

The rearrangement joins TRBV14 to TRBJ1-4; 8 nucleotides align to TRBD1. Germline CDR1 SGHDN, CDR2 FVKESK. There are 17 residues in the CDR3. The junction had 6 bases not matched to a gene; V was cut back by 0 bases and J by 3 bases. Written as DNA, the CDR3 is TGTGCCAGCAGCCAAGAACAGGGGGGTAGCCCTAATGAAAAACTGTTTTTT. Its translation is CASSQEQGGSPNEKLFF.

The chain joins TRBV12-5 to TRBJ2-5; 7 bases map to TRBD2. CDR1 is LGHNT, CDR2 FRNRAP, per germline. Trimming at V came to 0 bases and at J to 4 bases, leaving 8 bases not matched to a gene. There are 16 residues in the CDR3. CDR3 sequence (DNA): TGTGCTAGTGGTTTGGTAACGGGACGCGGGGGAGAGACCCAGTACTTC. Protein product: CASGLVTGRGGETQYF.

The rearrangement uses TRBV6-6 and TRBJ2-5; TRBD2 matches at 13 bases. TRBJ2-7 matches the DNA end more closely, so the J call is doubtful. Germline assignment: CDR1 MNHNY and CDR2 SVGAGI (reference sequence). The length of the CDR3 is 16 residues. DNA of the CDR3: TGTGCCAGCAGTTACCGGGGGACTAGCGGGAAGGACGAGCAGTACTTC. Translated, it gives CASSYRGTSGKDEQYF.